This T cell receptor (beta chain) was found in a study of blood T cells in healthy people across ages. The use of a sample-barcoded 5' primer and a J-beta primer mix characterized a second PCR of about 7 to 12 cycles. TCRdb passed the 5' RACE reads through MiXCR, listing each CDR3 protein once. The profile covers about a million distinct CDR3 sequences, with more than 30% appearing a single time and under 15% taken by the ten largest. The source material was blood. The clonotype comes from a man between 18 and 35 years old in good health.

CDR3: CASSLGFGELFF. The CDR3 nucleotides read TGTGCCAGCAGTTTGGGGTTCGGGGAGCTGTTTTTT. The chain links TRBV7-2 to TRBJ2-2; D call uncertain. Germline-derived CDR1 and CDR2 are SGHTA and FQGNSA. This CDR3 region has 12 residues. V lost 6 bases and J lost 7, with 9 bases in between.